What follows are 3 T cell receptor beta chains derived from one specimen sequenced in a study of PD-1 blockade in classical Hodgkin lymphoma. Profiling relied on immunoSEQ multiplex PCR, and the TCRdb table lists in-frame clones only, not all of them. The data hold about 98,000 clones, with just under 95% observed a single time. All trial patients relapsed after autologous stem cell transplantation. The sequencing used peripheral blood mononuclear cells (PBMCs), collected at baseline. The receptor set was obtained from a human donor with classical Hodgkin lymphoma.

This clone appeared once. At one end the junction does not follow the germline gene, possibly because of a read error. This rearrangement joins TRBV7-3 to TRBJ2-2, with 8 bases that match TRBD1. The CDR3 runs 15 residues. The germline gives CDR1 SGHTA, CDR2 FQGTGA. CDR3 DNA: TGTGCCAGCAGCGTAACAGGGGGATGGACCGGGGAGCTGTTTTTT. This translates into CASSVTGGWTGELFF.

This chain uses TRBV25-1 with TRBJ1-4; possibly TRBD1 for D (5 bases). Between the trimmed V and J ends, which lost 3 bases and 12 bases, there was a span of 8 bases. This CDR3 region has 11 residues. Germline-derived CDR1 and CDR2 are MGHDK and SYGVNS. DNA for the CDR3: TGTGCCAGCAGTGACGTGGGGGAACTGTTTTTT. Translated, it gives CASSDVGELFF.

The chain combines TRBV29-1 with TRBJ1-4, with 7 bases matching TRBD1. CDR3 length: 15 residues. Germline assignment: CDR1 SQVTM and CDR2 ANQGSEA. Trimming cost V 6 bases and J 5 bases; bases outside gene matches: 12. CDR3 protein: CSVRLLRQGNEKLFF. In DNA, the CDR3 is TGCAGCGTGCGGTTACTGAGACAGGGAAATGAAAAACTGTTTTTT.